Listed below are T cell receptor beta chains from one sample, sequenced in a study of T cells in Graves' hyperthyroidism and ophthalmopathy. TCRdb reprocessed the multiplex PCR reads via MiXCR and lists one record per CDR3 protein. The data show roughly 380,000 distinct CDR3 sequences, 19% seen once. The sample taken for sequencing was blood. Receptor source: a woman aged 18-29 years with Graves' hyperthyroidism. Each CDR3 is given with its conserved first and last residue. A D gene is named only where the DNA matches it firmly. Clone size appears in some rows only: once, few, many, or a class for an expanded clone.

size,V,J,D,DNA,CDR3
many,TRBV2,TRBJ2-7,-,TGTGCCAGCAGGTATCAAGGCGGTTCCTACGAGCAGTACTTC,CASRYQGGSYEQYF
many,TRBV6-1,TRBJ1-5,TRBD1,TGTGCCAGCAGCCTTCAAACAGGGGGCGGCAATCAGCCCCAGCATTTT,CASSLQTGGGNQPQHF
many,TRBV28,TRBJ1-4,-,TGTGCCAGCAGTTTTGGGGGCCTCAATGAAAAACTGTTTTTT,CASSFGGLNEKLFF
-,TRBV12-3/TRBV12-4,TRBJ2-7,-,TGTGCCAGCAGAGACAAGGCGGGCGAACAGTACTTC,CASRDKAGEQYF
many,TRBV27,TRBJ2-2,TRBD1,TGTGCCAGCAGTTTTGGGACAGGGGGACTTCATGACACCGGGGAGCTGTTTTTT,CASSFGTGGLHDTGELFF
many,TRBV6-5,TRBJ2-7,TRBD2,TGTGCCAGCAGTTATCTAGCGGGGGGCTCCTTGGAGCAGTACTTC,CASSYLAGGSLEQYF
many,TRBV6-1,TRBJ1-5,-,TGTGCCAGCCGGGAGGGACAAGGGTTCGATCAGCCCCAGCATTTT,CASREGQGFDQPQHF
-,TRBV19,TRBJ1-1,-,TGTGCCACCAGTAATCAATGGCCGGGTGGAACTGAAGCTTTCTTT,CATSNQWPGGTEAFF
few,TRBV6-1,TRBJ2-6,-,TGTGCCAGCAGCTTCCAACTCCCTGGGGCCAACGTCCTGACTTTC,CASSFQLPGANVLTF
many,TRBV30,TRBJ1-2,-,TGTGCCTGGAGTGTACTTTCTGAGAAGGGCTACACCTTC,CAWSVLSEKGYTF
many,TRBV27,TRBJ1-1,-,TGTGCCAGCAGTTCGCGTGGACAGCTTATGAACACTGAAGCTTTCTTT,CASSSRGQLMNTEAFF
many,TRBV6-1,TRBJ2-7,-,TGTGCCAGCAGTGAAGCGGGCCTTTCCGTGGAGTACTTC,CASSEAGLSVEYF
many,TRBV5-1,TRBJ2-7,-,TGCGCCAGCAGCTTACTAGAAGGGGGGGAGCAGTACTTC,CASSLLEGGEQYF
many,TRBV28,TRBJ1-2,TRBD1,TGTGCCAGCAGCATAGGGACAGGGTATGGCTACACCTTC,CASSIGTGYGYTF
many,TRBV20-1,TRBJ1-2,-,TGCAGTGCTAGGCCCCAGGGGATCAACTATGGCTACACCTTC,CSARPQGINYGYTF
-,TRBV25-1,TRBJ1-3,-,TGTGCCAGCAGTGAACCCAGGGATCTAGGAAACACCATATATTTT,CASSEPRDLGNTIYF
once,TRBV25-1,TRBJ1-1,-,TGTGCCAGCAGCGGTTTGACTGAAGCTTTCTTT,CASSGLTEAFF
once,TRBV6-2/TRBV6-3,TRBJ1-2,TRBD1,TGTGCCAGCACTCCTAGGCCGGGGACAGGGGGAGTATTTGTCTATGGCTACACCTTC,CASTPRPGTGGVFVYGYTF
many,TRBV28,TRBJ2-7,TRBD2,TGTGCCAGCAGTTTCTCATCCTTCAGCGGGGGGGCCTCCTTCGAGCAGTACTTC,CASSFSSFSGGASFEQYF
-,TRBV20-1,TRBJ2-7,TRBD2,TGCAGGGTAGCTAGCGGGAGGTTGGACTACGAGCAGTACTTC,CRVASGRLDYEQYF
-,TRBV19,TRBJ1-5,TRBD1,TGTGCCAGTATGTTCGACAGGGCAAGCTACAATCAGCCCCAGCATTTT,CASMFDRASYNQPQHF